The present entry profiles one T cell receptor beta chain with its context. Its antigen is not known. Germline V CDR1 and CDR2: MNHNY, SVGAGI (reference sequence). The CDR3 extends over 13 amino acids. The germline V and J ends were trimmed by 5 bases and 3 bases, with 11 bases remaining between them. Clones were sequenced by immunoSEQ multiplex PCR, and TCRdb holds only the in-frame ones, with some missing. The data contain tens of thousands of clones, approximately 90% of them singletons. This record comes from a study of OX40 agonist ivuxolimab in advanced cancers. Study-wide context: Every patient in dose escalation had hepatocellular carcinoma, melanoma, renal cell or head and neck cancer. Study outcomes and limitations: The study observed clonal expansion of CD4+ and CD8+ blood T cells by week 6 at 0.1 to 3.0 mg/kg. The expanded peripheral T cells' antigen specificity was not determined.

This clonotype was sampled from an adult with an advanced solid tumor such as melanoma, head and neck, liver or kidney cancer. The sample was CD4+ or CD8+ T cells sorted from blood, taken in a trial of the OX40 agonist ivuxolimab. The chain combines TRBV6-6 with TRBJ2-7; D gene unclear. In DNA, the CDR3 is TGTGCCAGCAGTCAAACCCGCTACTACGAGCAGTACTTC. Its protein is CASSQTRYYEQYF.